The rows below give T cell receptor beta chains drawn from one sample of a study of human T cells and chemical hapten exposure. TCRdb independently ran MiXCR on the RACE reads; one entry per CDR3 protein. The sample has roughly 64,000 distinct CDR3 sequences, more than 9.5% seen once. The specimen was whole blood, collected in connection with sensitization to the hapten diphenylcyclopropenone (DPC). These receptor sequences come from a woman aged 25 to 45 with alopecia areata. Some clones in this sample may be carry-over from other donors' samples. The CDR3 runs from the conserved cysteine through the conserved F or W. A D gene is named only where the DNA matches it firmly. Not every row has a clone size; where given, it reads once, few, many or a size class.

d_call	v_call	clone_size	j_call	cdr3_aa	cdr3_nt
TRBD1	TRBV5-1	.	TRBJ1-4	CASSLGTGREKLFF	TGCGCCAGCAGCTTGGGGACAGGGCGCGAAAAACTGTTTTTT
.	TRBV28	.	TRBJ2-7	CASSFPYYEQYF	TGTGCCAGCAGTTTCCCTTACTACGAGCAGTACTTC
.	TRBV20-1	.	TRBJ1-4	CSARRDIGEKLFF	TGCAGTGCTAGAAGGGACATCGGTGAAAAACTGTTTTTT
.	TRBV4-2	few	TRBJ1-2	CASSQDHGQSLGYTF	TGTGCCAGCAGCCAAGATCACGGGCAGTCCCTTGGCTACACCTTC
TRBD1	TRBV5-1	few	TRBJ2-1	CASSYRTGTDNEQFF	TGCGCCAGCAGCTACCGGACAGGGACGGACAATGAGCAGTTCTTC
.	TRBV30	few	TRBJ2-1	CAWEIAAYNEQFF	TGTGCCTGGGAAATAGCGGCCTACAATGAGCAGTTCTTC
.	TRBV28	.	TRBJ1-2	CASSPGAGVRGYTF	TGTGCCAGCAGTCCGGGGGCAGGGGTACGCGGCTACACCTTC
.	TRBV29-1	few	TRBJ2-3	CSVELQSGTQYF	TGCAGCGTTGAGCTCCAGAGTGGTACGCAGTATTTT
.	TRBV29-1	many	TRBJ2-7	CSVVYGVDEQYF	TGCAGCGTTGTCTATGGGGTAGACGAGCAGTACTTC
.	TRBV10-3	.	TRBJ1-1	CAISASNTEAFF	TGTGCCATCAGTGCCTCGAACACTGAAGCTTTCTTT
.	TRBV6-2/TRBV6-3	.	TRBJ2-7	CASTLKGGEQYF	TGTGCCAGCACCCTCAAGGGGGGCGAGCAGTACTTC
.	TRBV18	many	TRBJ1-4	CASSPTSTNEKLFF	TGTGCCAGCTCACCGACGAGTACTAATGAAAAACTGTTTTTT
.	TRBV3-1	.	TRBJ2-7	CASSLGLLHEQYF	TGTGCCAGCAGCCTCGGGCTACTCCACGAGCAGTACTTC
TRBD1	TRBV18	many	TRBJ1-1	CASSPTGGTEAFF	TGTGCCAGCTCACCTACAGGGGGAACTGAAGCTTTCTTT
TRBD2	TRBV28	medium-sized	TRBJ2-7	CASSSLVAGGLYEQYF	TGTGCCAGCAGTTCCCTTGTGGCGGGAGGTCTGTACGAGCAGTACTTC
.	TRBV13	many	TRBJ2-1	CASSPLNNEQFF	TGTGCCAGCAGCCCACTCAACAATGAGCAGTTCTTC
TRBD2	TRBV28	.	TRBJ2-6	CASRSSGAVDVLTF	TGTGCCAGCAGGTCTAGCGGGGCTGTGGACGTCCTGACTTTC
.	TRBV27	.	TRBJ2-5	CASSSYTGGTQYF	TGTGCCAGCAGTTCGTATACCGGCGGGACCCAGTACTTC
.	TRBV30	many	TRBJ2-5	CAWSVGIQETQYF	TGTGCCTGGAGTGTAGGGATCCAAGAGACCCAGTACTTC
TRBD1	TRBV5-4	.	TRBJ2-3	CASSALQGATDTQYF	TGTGCCAGCAGCGCATTACAGGGGGCTACAGATACGCAGTATTTT
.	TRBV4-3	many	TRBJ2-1	CASSRANSFNEQFF	TGCGCCAGCAGCCGGGCCAATAGTTTCAATGAGCAGTTCTTC